The present T cell receptor (beta chain) was sequenced within a study of CD8 T cells in Susac syndrome. Study context: Of the sequenced Susac syndrome patients, about 6 had active disease and roughly eight were in remission.

With random hexamers, reverse transcription was performed on roughly 0.45 to 1 ug of RNA. TCRdb recomputed calls from the immunoSEQ multiplex PCR reads with MiXCR, one row per CDR3 protein. The sample includes 100,000 to 150,000 distinct CDR3 sequences, about 94% of them seen just once. Peripheral blood CD8+ and CD4+ T cells were profiled by TCR beta sequencing. Purification of the CD8+ and CD4+ T cells relied on negative isolation, and TEMRA cells underwent FACS enrichment. V gave up 3 bases and J gave up 1 base, with 14 bases separating them. CDR1 is KGHDR and CDR2 is SFDVKD in the germline V gene. CDR3 length: 17 residues.

This TCR was sampled from a human donor with Susac syndrome. V gene TRBV24-1 combines with J gene TRBJ2-2; tentatively, D is TRBD1 (7 bases). Source material: CD8+ T cells from PBMCs. The CDR3 here is CATSDPGGTENTGELFF. In DNA, the CDR3 is TGTGCCACCAGTGATCCAGGCGGGACAGAGAACACCGGGGAGCTGTTTTTT.